This T cell receptor beta chain was obtained from a study of blood T cell repertoires in COVID-19. On the study more broadly: Samples of COVID-19 (acute and convalescent) were obtained from the United States, Italy and Spain. Sources were T cells, B-cell-depleted T cells, or PBMCs; the material itself was cDNA or gDNA.

Only in-frame clones appear in the TCRdb table, and some are missing; sequencing was by immunoSEQ multiplex PCR. Seen here are over 250,000 clones, roughly 85% observed once, and the top ten hold 8% to 9.5%. V dropped 1 base and J dropped 4 bases, with 16 bases sitting between them. The CDR3 is 16 residues long. Looked up from germline, CDR1 is KGHDR and CDR2 is SFDVKD. Sequencing was done on a sample of peripheral blood. The chain carries TRBV24-1 and TRBJ2-7; D is possibly TRBD2 (6 bases). The receptor was isolated from a woman in her 50s who had recovered from COVID-19. CDR3 in DNA: TGTGCCACCAGTGATTTTGGAGATGGGGGGTCTTACGAGCAGTACTTC. Its protein is CATSDFGDGGSYEQYF.